This TCR beta chain was identified in a study of blood T cell repertoires in COVID-19. V gave up 5 bases and J gave up 2 bases; unmatched junction bases: 3. Per germline, CDR1 SGHVS and CDR2 FNYEAQ. The CDR3 is made up of 14 amino acids. In the case of this clone: This same CDR3 is encoded by further DNA sequences in the sample.

Here immunoSEQ multiplex PCR was the method, and the copy in TCRdb shows in-frame clones only, minus some. The sample holds fewer than 250,000 clones, approximately 83% seen once. J is TRBJ1-2 and V is TRBV7-6; 9 bases are shared with TRBD1. The clonotype originates from a woman aged 40 to 50 who had been exposed to COVID-19. Sequenced: PBMCs or T cells enriched from blood (not recorded which). The CDR3 loop is CASSLGQGNYGYTF. The CDR3 bases are TGTGCCAGCAGCCTGGGACAGGGAAACTATGGCTACACCTTC.